Here is one T cell receptor (beta chain) with its context. This entry comes from a study of blood T cell repertoires in COVID-19. Study-level information: Sources were T cells, B-cell-depleted T cells, or PBMCs; the material itself was cDNA or gDNA.

Measured with immunoSEQ multiplex PCR; TCRdb has only the in-frame clones, and not every one. The sample has around 230,000 clones; approximately 88% are singletons. This CDR3 has 14 amino acids. After removal of 3 bases from V and 4 bases from J, the junction contained 6 bases not matched to a gene. Germline CDR1 reads SGHRS; CDR2 reads YFSETQ. Sequencing input: peripheral blood. The rearrangement uses TRBV5-1 and TRBJ1-1, with TRBD1 identical over 7 bases. The clonotype comes from a man in his forties with acute or convalescent COVID-19. CDR3 loop: CASSYGQAITEAFF. The CDR3 region has the DNA TGCGCCAGCAGCTACGGACAGGCGATCACTGAAGCTTTCTTT.